This T cell receptor beta chain was sequenced during a study of vaccination effects on CD4 cells after COVID-19 (dated by TCRdb to between 2021 and 2023). With respect to the entire study: In the ViraFEST assay, PBMC were stimulated with viral peptide pools, and TCR sequencing was then used to find antigen-specific CD4+ T cell clonotypes based on their expansion. The full study included fewer than eleven COVID-19 convalescent patients and a few SARS-CoV-2-naive healthy vaccine recipients. Under 2.5 million PBMC per well were cultured with 9 to 10 ug/ml peptides in IMDM containing 5% human AB serum, about 10 IU/ml IL-2 and gentamicin. SARS-CoV-2 spike-specific CD4+ TCR repertoires were compared before and after mRNA vaccination in COVID-19 convalescent patients and in infection-naive vaccine recipients. Cultures from other donors in the study were sequenced using the Oncomine TCR Beta short-read assay on an Illumina iSeq 100. Across the study, the median time from the second dose to post-vaccine sampling was 72 days (range 14 to 241). The research as a whole found: Only a small number of convalescent patients were included, and no early post-infection timepoints were available, which limited the study. In healthy vaccine recipients, vaccine-induced clones were almost all SARS-CoV-2 mono-reactive, with only 1 of 255 being cross-reactive with common cold coronaviruses. Marked clonal contraction was observed in both infection-induced and vaccine-induced clones at late post-vaccination timepoints, consistent with waning T cell responses.

Comments on this clone: No cognate antigen has been identified for it. Per-base qualities were not stored, and no clone one base away is much larger.

Library method: the immunoSEQ multiplex PCR assay. TCR beta CDR3 sequencing was performed on DNA from the cultured, isolated CD4+ T cells. Processing in the source paper ran as follows. Non-productive TCR sequences were removed and reads were trimmed to the CDR3 region, keeping CDR3s of at least 7 amino acids. The MANAFEST web app was used to identify antigen-specific clonotypes by comparing expansion in peptide wells with expansion in reference cultures. For clones to be considered positive, expansion at FDR<0.05 versus reference and all other wells, an odds ratio above 5, and a frequency above 0.1% in two replicate wells were required. A clonotype was called cross-reactive if it was significantly expanded both in SARS-CoV-2 spike wells and in at least one common cold coronavirus spike condition. CDR3 similarity was assessed by Levenshtein distance with the stringdist R package, and unrooted trees were built with ape in R 3.6.1. Sourced from immuneACCESS, this table was stored by TCRdb with only in-frame sequences that have V and J called. A share of the clones is absent; for the studies checked, an unresolved V gene accounts for under half, and the remainder has no known explanation. V and J calls and clone size are as listed in that table; D and trimming were resolved from the DNA. In this sample the table shows about 57,000 clones, around four fifths of which occur a single time. The ten biggest clones cover about 4.5% of the sample.

The germline V gene (reference sequence) sets CDR1 to MNHEY and CDR2 to SMNVEV. V is pared back by 0 bases and J by 7 bases, with 16 bases lying between the germline termini. The CDR3 runs 16 residues from the cysteine to the phenylalanine. The kept DNA is CDR3 alone, 48 bases in frame from the first base. After approximately eleven days of culture, CD4+ T cells were isolated with the EasySep CD4+ T cell isolation kit. Two doses of either the BNT162b2 or the mRNA-1273 mRNA SARS-CoV-2 vaccine were administered to participants. Healthy vaccine recipients had no prior SARS-CoV-2 infection, confirmed by negative nucleocapsid antibodies before and after vaccination. On days 3 and 7, half of the culture medium was replaced with fresh IL-2-containing medium. Unless noted otherwise, every peptide stimulation condition was cultured in triplicate wells. PBMC were separated from whole blood using Ficoll-Paque Plus gradient centrifugation and were then either cryopreserved at -140C or used fresh. The QIAamp micro DNA kit was used to extract genomic DNA from the cultured CD4+ T cells.

The material was CD4+ T cells from PBMCs cultured without peptide, obtained after COVID-19 vaccination. The receptor was derived from a human donor who received a COVID-19 vaccine. Rearrangement joined TRBV27 to TRBJ2-4; the D gene is perhaps TRBD1, on 6 matching bases. In nucleotide form, the sequence is TGTGCCAGCAGTTTATCAGGTGGGCAGGGGATGAACATTCAGTACTTC. It codes for CASSLSGGQGMNIQYF.